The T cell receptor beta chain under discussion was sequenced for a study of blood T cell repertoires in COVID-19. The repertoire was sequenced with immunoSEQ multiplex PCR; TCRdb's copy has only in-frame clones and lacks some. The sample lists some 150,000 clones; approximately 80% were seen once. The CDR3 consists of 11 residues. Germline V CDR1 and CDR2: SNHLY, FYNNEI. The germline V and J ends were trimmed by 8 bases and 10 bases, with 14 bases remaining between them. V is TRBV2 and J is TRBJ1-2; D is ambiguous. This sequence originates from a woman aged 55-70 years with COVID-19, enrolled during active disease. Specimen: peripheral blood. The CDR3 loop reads CASLTGFDYTF. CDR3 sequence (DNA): TGTGCCAGCTTGACGGGGTTTGACTACACCTTC.